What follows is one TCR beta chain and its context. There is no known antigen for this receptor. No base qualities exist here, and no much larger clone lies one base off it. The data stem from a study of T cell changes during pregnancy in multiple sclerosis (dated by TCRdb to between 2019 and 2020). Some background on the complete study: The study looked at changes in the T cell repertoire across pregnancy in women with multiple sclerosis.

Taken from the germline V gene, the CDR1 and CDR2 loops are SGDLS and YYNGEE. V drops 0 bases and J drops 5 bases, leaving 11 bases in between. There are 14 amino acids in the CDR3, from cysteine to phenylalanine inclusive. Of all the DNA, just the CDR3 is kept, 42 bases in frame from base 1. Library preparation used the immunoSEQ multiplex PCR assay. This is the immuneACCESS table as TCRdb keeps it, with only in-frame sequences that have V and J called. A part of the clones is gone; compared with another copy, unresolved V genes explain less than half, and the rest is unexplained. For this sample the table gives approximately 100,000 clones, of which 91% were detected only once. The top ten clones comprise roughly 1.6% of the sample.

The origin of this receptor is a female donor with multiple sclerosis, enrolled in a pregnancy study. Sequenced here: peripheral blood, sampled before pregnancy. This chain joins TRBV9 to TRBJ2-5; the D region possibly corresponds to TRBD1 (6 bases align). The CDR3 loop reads CASSVAGGGETQYF. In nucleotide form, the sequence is TGTGCCAGCAGCGTAGCTGGGGGCGGGGAGACCCAGTACTTC.